This T cell receptor (beta chain) was retrieved from a study of technical replicates of blood from a few donors. Per the germline V gene, CDR1 is SGHVS and CDR2 is FNYEAQ. The V and J ends lost 7 bases and 1 base respectively, with 13 bases between them. CDR3 size: 14 residues. Using immunoSEQ multiplex PCR, the repertoire was profiled, and TCRdb retains in-frame clones only, with some absent. The sample consists of tens of thousands of clones, 95% to 98% of them appearing once. The chain uses TRBV7-6 and TRBJ1-1; D uncertain. The clonotype originates from a human donor in good health. The sequencing input was T cells isolated from PBMCs. The CDR3, as DNA: TGTGCCAGCAAGCTTAGTTACTGGAACACTGAAGCTTTCTTT. It codes for CASKLSYWNTEAFF.